This passage covers 31 T cell receptor beta chains from one sample sequenced in a study of liver allograft versus peripheral blood T cells. Study summary: Graft-liver T cell receptor repertoires were compared against recipient peripheral blood repertoires.

MiXCR was run by TCRdb on the reads, yielding one entry per CDR3 protein. There are 3,500 to 5,000 distinct CDR3 sequences in the sample; over 20% occur only once, and under 6% lies in the top ten. All receptors derive from a human patient who had a liver transplant. Among the T cells, some may be from the graft donor.

The rearrangement uses TRBV7-9 and TRBJ1-1, with 10 positions matching TRBD1. There are 19 residues in the CDR3. V trimming: 7 bases; J trimming: 1 base; junction bases outside the gene matches: 18. Germline CDR1 is SEHNR and CDR2 is FQNEAQ (reference sequence). CDR3 region: CASMRREVGQGVPNTEAFF. CDR3 coding DNA: TGTGCCAGCATGCGTCGAGAGGTCGGACAGGGGGTCCCGAACACTGAAGCTTTCTTT.

In its sample, this clonotype ranks as medium-sized. V is TRBV27 and J is TRBJ2-1; 11 nucleotides line up with TRBD2. V trimming: 3 bases; J trimming: 7 bases; junction bases outside the gene matches: 11. There are 17 residues in the CDR3. CDR1 and CDR2 (germline): MNHEY, SMNVEV (reference sequence). The CDR3 reads CASSLLSLAGGSNEQFF. The CDR3 DNA is TGTGCCAGCAGTTTGTTGTCTCTAGCGGGAGGATCGAATGAGCAGTTCTTC.

By share, this clonotype counts as medium-sized. The V gene is TRBV12-3 or TRBV12-4, the J gene TRBJ2-7; 7 bases match TRBD1. The V segment lost 5 bases and the J segment 1 base; nucleotides outside the gene matches: 2. The CDR3 sequence is 13 residues long. The CDR3 nucleotides read TGTGCCAGCAGTACGACAGGGTCCTACGAGCAGTACTTC. Translation gives CASSTTGSYEQYF.

By sample share, this clonotype is medium-sized. CDR3 sequence reads: CAGSSGNTIYF. The CDR3 region has the DNA TGTGCCGGTAGCTCTGGAAACACCATATATTTT. The rearrangement links TRBV6-2 or TRBV6-3 to TRBJ1-3; D uncertain. V was clipped by 11 bases and J by 0 bases, with 5 bases between them. This CDR3 has 11 amino acids. In germline, CDR1 is MNHEY, CDR2 SVGEGT.

This clonotype appeared a few times. A much larger clonotype is one base distant, so this may be a read error. The V and J genes are TRBV10-3 and TRBJ1-6, with D tentatively TRBD1 (6 bases). There are 18 residues in the CDR3. CDR1 is ENHRY, CDR2 SYGVKD, per germline. V shed 5 bases and J shed 0 bases, with 17 bases lying between them. The DNA for the CDR3 is TGTGCCATCAGTTATAGGGGGGGGAAGAGCTCCTATAATTCACCCCTCCACTTT. Translation gives CAISYRGGKSSYNSPLHF.

By its share, this clonotype is medium-sized. V gene TRBV20-1 combines with J gene TRBJ1-2; no clear D gene. Germline V gene lookup returns CDR1 DFQATT and CDR2 SNEGSKA (reference sequence). This CDR3 comprises 13 residues. Trimming removed 3 bases at V and 5 bases at J, with 13 bases between. CDR3 DNA sequence: TGCAGTGCTAGGGTACCGTCGGATTATGGCTACACCTTC. Translating it yields CSARVPSDYGYTF.

This chain uses TRBV3-1 with TRBJ1-1, with no clear D. V was clipped by 0 bases and J by 5 bases, with 7 bases between them. Looked up from germline, CDR1 is LGHDT and CDR2 is YNNKEL (reference sequence). This CDR3 spans 13 amino acids. CDR3 amino acids: CASSQEGITEAFF. The CDR3 DNA reads TGTGCCAGCAGCCAAGAGGGGATTACTGAAGCTTTCTTT.

The chain couples TRBV7-2 to TRBJ1-1, with D unresolved. Germline V gives CDR1 SGHTA, CDR2 FQGNSA. This CDR3 has 15 residues. The V end lost 1 base, the J end lost 0 bases, and 9 bases lay between the germline ends. This CDR3 reads CASSLGAAMNTEAFF. The CDR3 bases are TGTGCCAGCAGCTTAGGTGCAGCGATGAACACTGAAGCTTTCTTT.

By frequency in the sample, this clonotype is medium-sized. This sequence joins TRBV15 and TRBJ2-1; D is ambiguous. CDR3 size: 12 residues. Deletions cut 0 bases from V and 12 bases from J, with 9 bases between. Germline V gene sequence: CDR1 LNHNV, CDR2 YYDKDF (reference sequence). CDR3 sequence (DNA): TGTGCCACCAGCAGAGATCAGGTCCTGCAGTTCTTC. It yields the protein CATSRDQVLQFF.

By frequency in the sample, this clonotype is medium-sized. The chain recombines TRBV6-2 or TRBV6-3 with TRBJ1-2; TRBD1 might be the D (6 bases). Germline CDR1 MNHEY, CDR2 SVGEGT. The CDR3 loop spans 16 amino acids. V was shortened by 5 bases and J by 3 bases, with 19 bases between the two germline ends. CDR3 sequence: CASSLRNRAGDYGYTF. Here the CDR3 DNA reads TGTGCCAGCAGTCTTCGGAACAGGGCGGGGGACTATGGCTACACCTTC.

Within the sample, this clonotype is large (0.1 to 1%). The chain employs TRBV7-9 and TRBJ1-2, with a weak D call TRBD1 (6 bases). Germline CDR1 and CDR2: SEHNR and FQNEAQ (reference sequence). CDR3 length: 16 residues. Trimming stripped 5 bases from V and 8 bases from J, with 24 bases between. The DNA for the CDR3 is TGTGCCAGCAGCAACCACGCCGTGCAGACGAGGGGGGGCTACACCTTC. Residues: CASSNHAVQTRGGYTF. The complete variable domain, with remaining parts taken from reference TRBV7-9 and TRBJ1-2, reads DTGVSQNPRHKITKRGQNVTFRCDPISEHNRLYWYRQTLGQGPEFLTYFQNEAQLEKSRLLSDRFSAERPKGSFSTLEIQRTEQGDSAMYLCASSNHAVQTRGGYTFGSGTRLTVV.

By share, this clonotype ranks as medium-sized. The rearrangement joins TRBV27 to TRBJ1-2, with 10 positions matching TRBD1. The CDR3 spans 13 residues. V lost 5 bases and J lost 8; bases outside the gene matches: 5. Germline CDR1 MNHEY, CDR2 SMNVEV (reference sequence). In DNA, the CDR3 is TGTGCCAGCAGTATGACAGGGGGCGTCGGCTACACCTTC. Its protein product is CASSMTGGVGYTF.

By sample fraction, this clonotype is medium-sized. This chain connects TRBV20-1 to TRBJ2-1; unclear D gene. Germline CDR1 reads DFQATT; CDR2 reads SNEGSKA (reference sequence). The CDR3 sequence is 14 residues long. V was clipped by 5 bases and J by 4 bases, with 15 bases between them. In DNA, the CDR3 is TGCAGTGCTTCGCGGACCGCATTATACAATGAGCAGTTCTTC. Its protein product is CSASRTALYNEQFF.

By sample fraction, this clonotype is medium-sized. The J gene is TRBJ1-2, the V gene TRBV28; possible D gene TRBD1, 6 bases. The germline V and J ends were trimmed by 3 bases and 1 base, with 18 bases remaining between them. The length of the CDR3 is 17 residues. Germline lookup yields CDR1 MDHEN and CDR2 SYDVKM. The CDR3 DNA reads TGTGCCAGCAGTTTTGGTACTACCACAGGGATTAACTATGGCTACACCTTC. This translates into CASSFGTTTGINYGYTF.

This clonotype is medium-sized in the sample. In nucleotides, the CDR3 is TGTGCCAGCAGCTTGACACTCTACGAGCAGTACTTC. This encodes CASSLTLYEQYF. V usage is TRBV7-2 and J usage is TRBJ2-7; D unresolved. This CDR3 comprises 12 residues. V lost 3 bases and J lost 3, with 6 bases in between. The germline gives CDR1 SGHTA, CDR2 FQGNSA.

Relative to its sample, this clonotype is medium-sized. The CDR3 region has the DNA TGTGCCATCAGTGAGGACAGGGAGGGGAACACCATATATTTT. Its translation is CAISEDREGNTIYF. The V and J genes are TRBV10-3 and TRBJ1-3, with 7 bases aligning to TRBD1. Looked up from germline, CDR1 is ENHRY and CDR2 is SYGVKD. The length of the CDR3 is 14 residues. Losses at the gene ends were 2 bases for V and 7 bases for J; bases not matched to a gene: 5.

The J gene is TRBJ2-1, the V gene TRBV7-9; D is possibly TRBD1 (6 bases). With 0 bases removed from V and 4 bases from J, the gap between germline ends came to 7 bases. Germline V gene data show CDR1 as SEHNR and CDR2 as FQNEAQ (reference sequence). The CDR3 is 14 residues long. CDR3 DNA sequence: TGTGCCAGCAGCTTAGCCGGGACATACAATGAGCAGTTCTTC. As protein: CASSLAGTYNEQFF. Supplemented by reference TRBV7-9 and TRBJ2-1, the full variable domain reads DTGVSQNPRHKITKRGQNVTFRCDPISEHNRLYWYRQTLGQGPEFLTYFQNEAQLEKSRLLSDRFSAERPKGSFSTLEIQRTEQGDSAMYLCASSLAGTYNEQFFGPGTRLTVL.

By share, this clonotype counts as medium-sized. This sequence joins TRBV19 and TRBJ2-2; D unclear. There are 11 residues in the CDR3. The germline V gene encodes CDR1 LNHDA and CDR2 SQIVND (reference sequence). V was shortened by 5 bases and J by 7 bases, with 5 bases between the two germline ends. The CDR3 region is CASSYHGELFF. The CDR3 DNA follows: TGTGCCAGTAGTTATCACGGGGAGCTGTTTTTT.

About this clonotype: Since a much larger clone is just one base distant, this may be a read error. The chain employs TRBV19 and TRBJ2-2, with D tentatively TRBD1 or TRBD2 (6 bases each). The CDR3 is made up of 14 amino acids. The V gene lost 10 bases and the J gene lost 3 bases, with 15 bases spanning the gap. Germline V gene lookup returns CDR1 LNHDA and CDR2 SQIVND (reference sequence). The DNA for the CDR3 is TGTGCCAACATAAACAGGGAGGACACCGGGGAGCTGTTTTTT. Its protein is CANINREDTGELFF.

The table lists this clonotype with a count of one. This sequence joins TRBV6-1 and TRBJ1-4; a weak D match, TRBD1 (5 bases). The CDR3 contains 16 residues. V was cut by 5 bases and J by 4 bases, with 17 bases left in between. Germline V gene lookup returns CDR1 MNHNS and CDR2 SASEGT. CDR3: CASSYVIRGLNEKLFF. DNA of the CDR3: TGTGCCAGCAGTTACGTGATCCGGGGCCTTAATGAAAAACTGTTTTTT.

In this sample, this clonotype is medium-sized. This sequence joins TRBV9 and TRBJ1-3; weak D call: TRBD1 (5 bases). The V end lost 0 bases, the J end lost 0 bases, and 10 bases lay between the germline ends. Germline V lookup: CDR1 SGDLS, CDR2 YYNGEE. The length of the CDR3 is 16 residues. The CDR3 loop is CASSVAPDNSGNTIYF. The CDR3 coding sequence is TGTGCCAGCAGCGTAGCCCCGGACAACTCTGGAAACACCATATATTTT.

Sample share makes this clonotype medium-sized. This chain links TRBV20-1 with TRBJ2-7; unclear D gene. The CDR3 runs 12 residues. V lost 3 bases, J lost 2 bases, and 8 bases lay in between. The germline gives CDR1 DFQATT, CDR2 SNEGSKA (reference sequence). CDR3 nucleotide sequence: TGCAGTGCTAGTCGACCCACCTACGAGCAGTACTTC. Translating gives CSASRPTYEQYF.

In its sample, this clonotype was seen many times. This rearrangement joins TRBV3-1 to TRBJ1-2, with D possibly matching TRBD1 (5 bases). V was shortened by 1 base and J by 11 bases, with 11 bases between the two germline ends. This CDR3 has 12 amino acids. Germline lookup yields CDR1 LGHDT and CDR2 YNNKEL (reference sequence). The CDR3 reads CASSQVGGGYTF. The CDR3 coding sequence is TGTGCCAGCAGCCAAGTAGGTGGGGGATACACCTTC. The complete variable domain, with remaining parts taken from reference TRBV3-1 and TRBJ1-2, reads DTAVSQTPKYLVTQMGNDKSIKCEQNLGHDTMYWYKQDSKKFLKIMFSYNNKELIINETVPNRFSPKSPDKAHLNLHINSLELGDSAVYFCASSQVGGGYTFGSGTRLTVV.

This clonotype is classed as medium-sized. V is TRBV9 and J is TRBJ1-1, with D tentatively TRBD1 (5 bases). V was clipped by 0 bases and J by 5 bases, with 8 bases between them. This CDR3 comprises 13 residues. Germline loops: CDR1 SGDLS, CDR2 YYNGEE. The CDR3 DNA sequence: TGTGCCAGCAGCGTAGCAGGGAGAACTGAAGCTTTCTTT. Translated, it gives CASSVAGRTEAFF.

This clonotype has more than one count but fewer than ten. The chain couples TRBV7-3 to TRBJ1-2; 7 nucleotides agree with TRBD1. The CDR3 is 14 residues long. V shed 5 bases and J 8 bases; nucleotides not matched to a gene: 11. CDR1 SGHTA and CDR2 FQGTGA come from the germline V gene. DNA for the CDR3: TGTGCCAGCAGCCAGCAACAGGGGTCGGGAGGCTACACCTTC. Translated, it gives CASSQQQGSGGYTF.

In this sample, this clonotype is medium-sized. The chain uses TRBV20-1 and TRBJ1-1; no clear D gene. The CDR3 loop spans 13 amino acids. The V gene lost 6 bases and the J gene lost 6 bases, with 17 bases spanning the gap. In germline, CDR1 is DFQATT, CDR2 SNEGSKA (reference sequence). The DNA of the CDR3 is TGCAGTGCCCTGTCCCCCTCGGGCGCTGAAGCTTTCTTT. This gives the protein CSALSPSGAEAFF.

The CDR3 DNA is TGTGCCAGCACCGGACTAGCGTTAGATACGCAGTATTTT. Translating gives CASTGLALDTQYF. The chain has TRBV6-5 and TRBJ2-3, with 9 positions matching TRBD2. CDR1 is MNHEY, CDR2 SVGAGI, per germline. The ends lost 7 bases at V and 5 bases at J; junction bases unmatched: 4. The CDR3 totals 13 residues.

By sample fraction, this clonotype is medium-sized. V gene TRBV2 combines with J gene TRBJ2-1, with 16 bases matching TRBD2. Germline CDR1 is SNHLY and CDR2 is FYNNEI. This CDR3 has 20 amino acids. J lost 1 base, V lost 5 bases, and 11 bases had no gene match. CDR3 loop: CASSHKGLAGGPRSYNEQFF. The CDR3 DNA follows: TGTGCCAGCAGTCACAAGGGACTAGCGGGAGGGCCTAGGTCCTACAATGAGCAGTTCTTC.

By frequency in the sample, this clonotype is medium-sized. V and J are TRBV2 and TRBJ1-6, with TRBD1 identical over 9 bases. Trimming cost V 10 bases and J 3 bases; bases outside gene matches: 16. Germline assignment: CDR1 SNHLY and CDR2 FYNNEI. The CDR3 consists of 18 residues. The CDR3 sequence: CATRVQPGTGHYNSPLHF. CDR3 in DNA: TGTGCCACCCGAGTTCAGCCCGGGACAGGGCACTATAATTCACCCCTCCACTTT.

The rearrangement joins TRBV30 to TRBJ1-1; 8 bases line up with TRBD1. V was pared by 3 bases and J by 11 bases, with 8 bases of the junction left unmatched. This CDR3 has 12 amino acids. Germline CDR1 GTSNPN, CDR2 SVGIG (reference sequence). CDR3 protein: CAWSKDRERAFF. DNA for the CDR3: TGTGCCTGGAGCAAGGACAGGGAGCGCGCTTTCTTT.

This clonotype is labeled as medium-sized (0.01 to 0.1%). The rearrangement uses TRBV10-3 and TRBJ1-1, with 8 bases aligning to TRBD1. With V trimmed by 6 bases and J by 5 bases, 11 bases remained unmatched. There are 15 residues in the CDR3. Per the germline V gene, CDR1 is ENHRY and CDR2 is SYGVKD. In DNA, the CDR3 is TGTGCCATCAGGGAAAGACAGGGGAATCGGACTGAAGCTTTCTTT. Translating it yields CAIRERQGNRTEAFF.